This T cell receptor beta chain was obtained from a study of T cells in Graves' hyperthyroidism and ophthalmopathy. Study background: At the time of initial diagnosis and before any treatment, peripheral blood was collected.

From RNA transcripts, TCR beta CDR3 regions were amplified. HTBI primers drove first-round RT-PCR of the TCR CDR3. TCRdb re-called the multiplex PCR reads with MiXCR, one entry per CDR3 protein. The repertoire holds 500,000 to 650,000 distinct CDR3 sequences, 17% seen once, with approximately 15% in the top ten. CDR3 length equals 14 residues. The germline V and J ends were trimmed by 2 bases and 5 bases, with 16 bases remaining between them. Germline V gene sequence: CDR1 GTSNPN, CDR2 SVGIG (reference sequence). The study, taken as a whole, reports: Peripheral blood also featured most of the thyroid clonotypes expanded above 0.001.

This clonotype was picked up many times. Its antigen is currently unknown. Exclusion followed for patients with uncontrolled infection, other autoimmune disease, pregnancy or lactation. PBMCs stemmed from around 10 ml fresh peripheral blood. The receptor was isolated from a woman in her late teens or twenties with Graves' ophthalmopathy. This rearrangement joins TRBV30 to TRBJ2-7; tentatively, D is TRBD1 (8 bases). The sample comprised blood. Written as DNA, the CDR3 is TGTGCCTGGAGTAGCGGGGACAGGACCCACGAGCAGTACTTC. It yields the protein CAWSSGDRTHEQYF.